The sequence of this TCR beta chain was determined in a study of T-cell memory formation after mild COVID-19. Constant-segment primers and 5'RACE yielded cDNA libraries for TCR alpha and TCR beta, each carrying sample barcodes and UMIs. MiXCR, applied by TCRdb to the 5' RACE reads, yields one record per CDR3 protein. The table includes 280,000 or so distinct CDR3 sequences, less than 9.5% detected once. This CDR3 spans 19 amino acids. The junction had 16 bases not matched to a gene; V was cut back by 2 bases and J by 2 bases. Germline CDR1 and CDR2: DFQATT and SNEGSKA (reference sequence). Worth noting for this clonotype: What it recognizes is unknown.

Overall study results and limits: Shrinking CD4+ clones were chiefly CM and EM; CD8+ ones were chiefly EMRA.

The sample was PBMCs or a T cell subset sorted from them (not recorded which). This clonotype was sampled from a man between 18 and 29 years old who had mild COVID-19 (a few samples of this study predate the infection). Cell type and time point are not known. The chain links TRBV20-1 to TRBJ2-5; 11 nucleotides agree with TRBD2. The CDR3 is CSARSPRISSGGLQETQYF. DNA of the CDR3: TGCAGTGCTAGATCACCCCGAATCTCTAGCGGGGGGCTTCAAGAGACCCAGTACTTC.